The 17 T cell receptor beta chains below come from one sample, sequenced in a study of blood T cell repertoires in COVID-19. Repertoires were generated with immunoSEQ multiplex PCR, while TCRdb's copy carries only in-frame clones and drops some. Here the sample spans 200,000 to 250,000 clones, approximately 80% being singletons. The source material was PBMCs or T cells enriched from blood (not recorded which). Every receptor here comes from a man in his 60s who had recovered from COVID-19.

About this clone itself: The same CDR3 arises from other DNA sequences in this sample as well. The chain joins TRBV3-1 (or the pseudogene TRBV3-2) to TRBJ1-6, with D unclear. V shed 4 bases and J shed 5 bases, with 9 bases lying between them. The CDR3 has 14 residues. CDR1 and CDR2 from the germline V gene are LGHDT and YNNKEL (reference sequence). The CDR3 here is CASSPRGDNSPLHF. For the CDR3, the DNA is TGTGCCAGCAGCCCCCGGGGAGATAATTCACCCCTCCACTTT.

This chain joins TRBV11-3 and TRBJ1-2, with unresolved D. The CDR3 loop spans 14 amino acids. The V end was cut by 0 bases, the J end by 4 bases, with 9 bases between. CDR1 SGHNT and CDR2 YENEEA come from the germline V gene. The CDR3 sequence is CASSLDRSVYGYTF. CDR3 coding DNA: TGTGCCAGCAGCTTAGATCGCAGTGTCTATGGCTACACCTTC.

V usage is TRBV6-2 or TRBV6-3 and J usage is TRBJ1-1; D possibly corresponds to TRBD1 (5 bases). The V gene lost 4 bases and the J gene lost 6 bases, with 18 bases spanning the gap. The germline gives CDR1 MNHEY, CDR2 SVGEGT. This CDR3 spans 15 amino acids. CDR3 region: CASSFASGTRAEAFF. The CDR3 DNA reads as TGTGCCAGCAGTTTCGCTTCCGGGACTAGGGCTGAAGCTTTCTTT.

This sequence joins TRBV14 and TRBJ2-7; tentatively, D is TRBD1 (6 bases). The germline gives CDR1 SGHDN, CDR2 FVKESK. The germline V and J ends were trimmed by 2 bases and 3 bases, with 17 bases remaining between them. The CDR3 sequence is 16 residues long. In nucleotides, the CDR3 is TGTGCCAGCAGCCAATCCTCATTATCGGACAGCTACGAGCAGTACTTC. Translated, it gives CASSQSSLSDSYEQYF.

This clone was observed once. The chain carries TRBV19 and TRBJ1-6, with 7 bases lining up with TRBD1. Trimming cost V 6 bases and J 5 bases; bases outside gene matches: 7. The CDR3 is made up of 15 amino acids. CDR1 and CDR2 from the germline V gene are LNHDA and SQIVND (reference sequence). CDR3 protein: CASSDRDSHNSPLHF. CDR3 in DNA: TGTGCCAGTAGCGACAGGGACAGCCATAATTCACCCCTCCACTTT.

The chain is built from TRBV5-1 and TRBJ1-1, with D possibly TRBD1 on 6 matching bases. V was cut by 4 bases and J by 4 bases, with 14 bases left in between. Germline lookup yields CDR1 SGHRS and CDR2 YFSETQ. This CDR3 has 14 amino acids. CDR3 DNA sequence: TGCGCCAGCAGCATAAGGGGGGGTGTCACTGAAGCTTTCTTT. Amino acids: CASSIRGGVTEAFF. Complete variable domain (other parts from reference TRBV5-1 and TRBJ1-1): KAGVTQTPRYLIKTRGQQVTLSCSPISGHRSVSWYQQTPGQGLQFLFEYFSETQRNKGNFPGRFSGRQFSNSRSEMNVSTLELGDSALYLCASSIRGGVTEAFFGQGTRLTVV.

The chain joins TRBV2 to TRBJ1-6, with a weak D call TRBD1 (5 bases). Germline CDR1 is SNHLY and CDR2 is FYNNEI. This CDR3 has 15 amino acids. Trimming shortened V by 11 bases and J by 7 bases, and 21 bases separated the two germline ends. This CDR3 reads CACQSIGQRNSPLHF. The CDR3 coding sequence is TGTGCCTGTCAGTCTATTGGACAAAGGAATTCACCCCTCCACTTT.

The chain employs TRBV7-3 and TRBJ2-7; 9 bases fit TRBD1. V dropped 4 bases and J dropped 3; count of bases not matched to a gene: 7. This CDR3 is built from 15 residues. From germline, CDR1 is SGHTA and CDR2 FQGTGA. This chain's CDR3 is CASSSPGQGIYEQYF. The CDR3 DNA is TGTGCCAGCAGCTCCCCGGGACAGGGAATCTACGAGCAGTACTTC.

This clone was seen once. The chain recombines TRBV14 with TRBJ1-5; D may be TRBD1 (6 bases). V lost 6 bases to trimming and J lost 5 bases, with 11 bases between them. The CDR3 spans 13 residues. Germline V CDR1 and CDR2: SGHDN, FVKESK. The CDR3 DNA follows: TGTGCCAGCAGTGGACAGATAGATCAGCCCCAGCATTTT. Translated: CASSGQIDQPQHF.

This clone has more than one count but fewer than ten. V is TRBV7-9 and J is TRBJ2-3, with D possibly matching TRBD2 (5 bases). Per germline, CDR1 SEHNR and CDR2 FQNEAQ (reference sequence). Trimming stripped 2 bases from V and 0 bases from J, with 9 bases between. The CDR3 runs to 15 residues. The CDR3 DNA reads TGTGCCAGCAGCTTAACGGGAACTAGCACAGATACGCAGTATTTT. It yields the protein CASSLTGTSTDTQYF.

The count of this clone is one. The CDR3 spells CSASGRGGYTF. In DNA, the CDR3 is TGCAGTGCTAGCGGCAGGGGCGGCTACACCTTC. This rearrangement joins TRBV20-1 to TRBJ1-2; TRBD1 might be the D (6 bases). V was cut by 3 bases and J by 8 bases, with 10 bases left in between. The CDR3 extends over 11 amino acids. Germline assignment: CDR1 DFQATT and CDR2 SNEGSKA (reference sequence).

This chain connects TRBV28 to TRBJ1-6; D gene uncertain. This CDR3 is 14 amino acids long. V was clipped by 3 bases and J by 7 bases, with 10 bases between them. Germline lookup yields CDR1 MDHEN and CDR2 SYDVKM. CDR3: CASSLPGSNSPLHF. The CDR3 nucleotides are TGTGCCAGCAGTTTGCCCGGGTCGAATTCACCCCTCCACTTT.

This clone was detected only once. The chain uses TRBV12-3 or TRBV12-4 and TRBJ2-3; D gene ambiguous. The CDR3 length is 12 residues. With 2 bases removed from V and 5 bases from J, the gap between germline ends came to 5 bases. The CDR3 reads CASSLFVDTQYF. Here the CDR3 DNA reads TGTGCCAGCAGTTTATTCGTAGATACGCAGTATTTT.

There are a few counts of this clone. The V call is TRBV10-3, the J call TRBJ1-1; TRBD1 is a possible D gene (6 bases). The V and J ends lost 10 bases and 3 bases respectively, with 24 bases between them. This CDR3 contains 16 residues. Germline assignment: CDR1 ENHRY and CDR2 SYGVKD. The CDR3 spells CATRTEHQKGDTEAFF. CDR3 DNA: TGTGCCACACGGACAGAACACCAAAAAGGGGACACTGAAGCTTTCTTT.

This clone was counted once. The chain recombines TRBV5-1 with TRBJ1-1; the D is unclear. The CDR3 totals 13 residues. Trimming took 0 bases from V and 10 from J, leaving 13 bases between them. Per the germline V gene, CDR1 is SGHRS and CDR2 is YFSETQ. The CDR3 DNA follows: TGCGCCAGCAGCTTGGGAGGTGGAGGGTTAGCTTTCTTT. Amino acid sequence: CASSLGGGGLAFF.

The CDR3 region has the DNA TGTGCCAGCAGCCGACAGGGTACGGAGACCCAGTACTTC. Its translation: CASSRQGTETQYF. This chain links TRBV3-1 (or the pseudogene TRBV3-2) with TRBJ2-5, with 7 bases fitting TRBD1. V lost 4 bases to trimming and J lost 5 bases; unmatched junction nucleotides: 4. Germline V gives CDR1 LGHDT, CDR2 YNNKEL (reference sequence). The CDR3 extends over 13 amino acids.

This clone was recorded only once. The chain links TRBV18 to TRBJ2-5; 9 bases map to TRBD1. Germline V gives CDR1 KGHSH, CDR2 LQKENI. CDR3 length equals 14 residues. The V gene end was trimmed by 3 bases and the J gene end by 5 bases; junction bases not matched to a gene: 4. DNA of the CDR3: TGTGCCAGCTCACCTACAGGGGGCGCCGAGACCCAGTACTTC. Its translation: CASSPTGGAETQYF.